The rows below give T cell receptor beta chains drawn from one sample of a study of T cell clones after liver transplantation. The protocol was immunoSEQ multiplex PCR, while the TCRdb copy is restricted to in-frame clones and leaves out a portion. The table shows around 77,000 clones, with around 80% occurring only once. The sequencing used CD4+ T cells from blood, collected 12 months after liver transplant. Source of these receptors: a human patient who received a liver transplant. Some T cells may be graft donor cells. Both conserved end residues are part of each CDR3. A D gene is named only where the DNA matches it firmly. Where a row states a size, it is once, few, many or the class of an expanded clone; other rows omit it.

length,J,size,D,V,DNA,CDR3
16,TRBJ2-6,-,-,TRBV7-9,TGTGCCAGCAGCCCACGGGACACCACTGGGGCCAACGTCCTGACTTTC,CASSPRDTTGANVLTF
16,TRBJ2-2,-,-,TRBV6-6,TGTGCCAGCAGTTCAGGGATTTCGAAGAACACCGGGGAGCTGTTTTTT,CASSSGISKNTGELFF
13,TRBJ1-2,-,-,TRBV4-2,TGTGCCAGCAGCCAATTAGACGTCTATGGCTACACCTTC,CASSQLDVYGYTF
16,TRBJ2-1,-,TRBD2,TRBV14,TGTGCCAGCAGCCAAGTGGGACTAGCGGGAGGTCGGGAGCAGTTCTTC,CASSQVGLAGGREQFF
11,TRBJ2-1,-,TRBD1,TRBV20-1,TGCAGTGCTAGTGGGGCTAGGGGGCCGTTCTTC,CSASGARGPFF
11,TRBJ2-5,-,-,TRBV5-1,TGCGCCAGCAGCGAGCAAGAGACCCAGTACTTC,CASSEQETQYF
15,TRBJ2-5,-,TRBD2,TRBV6-1,TGTGCCAGCAGTGATGAAGCGGGAATCGAAGAGACCCAGTACTTC,CASSDEAGIEETQYF
13,TRBJ1-2,few,-,TRBV6-1,TGTGCCAGCACGGGTTTAGGTGGCTATGGCTACACCTTC,CASTGLGGYGYTF
16,TRBJ2-3,-,TRBD2,TRBV4-3,TGCGCCAGCAGCCTAAGGAGTAGCGGGAGGAAAGATACGCAGTATTTT,CASSLRSSGRKDTQYF
15,TRBJ1-1,-,-,TRBV7-9,TGTGCCAGCAGCTTATTAGGTGGGGGGAACACTGAAGCTTTCTTT,CASSLLGGGNTEAFF
16,TRBJ2-7,-,TRBD2,TRBV6-6,TGTGCCAGCAGCCGCACCGGGACTAGCGACCTCCCAGAGCAGTACTTC,CASSRTGTSDLPEQYF
12,TRBJ1-2,few,TRBD1,TRBV29-1,TGCAGCGTTGGACAGGGCTACTATGGCTACACCTTC,CSVGQGYYGYTF
15,TRBJ2-1,-,-,TRBV5-5,TGTGCCAGCAGCTTGTGGGGGGCGCCGTACAATGAGCAGTTCTTC,CASSLWGAPYNEQFF
14,TRBJ2-3,-,-,TRBV5-1,TGCGCCAGCGCCTTGGGCGGTACCACAGATACGCAGTATTTT,CASALGGTTDTQYF
15,TRBJ2-7,-,TRBD1,TRBV28,TGTGCCAGCATCGATTCCGGGACAGGGCTCTACGAGCAGTACTTC,CASIDSGTGLYEQYF
15,TRBJ2-7,-,TRBD1,TRBV11-3,TGTGCCAGCAGCTTGGGACAGGGCGGGAACTACGAGCAGTACTTC,CASSLGQGGNYEQYF